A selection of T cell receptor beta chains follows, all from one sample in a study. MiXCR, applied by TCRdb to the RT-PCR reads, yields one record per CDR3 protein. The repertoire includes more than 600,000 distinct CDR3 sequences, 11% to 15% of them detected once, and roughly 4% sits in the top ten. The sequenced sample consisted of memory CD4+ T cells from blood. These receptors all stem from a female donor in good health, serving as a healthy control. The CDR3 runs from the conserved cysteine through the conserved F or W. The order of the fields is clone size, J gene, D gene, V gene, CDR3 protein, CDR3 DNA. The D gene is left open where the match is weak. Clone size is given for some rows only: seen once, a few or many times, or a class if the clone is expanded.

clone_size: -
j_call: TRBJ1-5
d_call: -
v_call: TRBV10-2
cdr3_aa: CDSSGQVPSNQPQHF
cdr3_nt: TGCGACAGCAGTGGGCAGGTACCTAGCAATCAGCCCCAGCATTTT

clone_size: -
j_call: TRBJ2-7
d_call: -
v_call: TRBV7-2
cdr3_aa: CASSSYSSPYEQYF
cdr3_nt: TGTGCCAGCAGCTCTTACTCTAGCCCCTACGAGCAGTACTTC

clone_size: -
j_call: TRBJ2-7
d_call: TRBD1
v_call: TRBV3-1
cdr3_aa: CASSVRTGQLYF
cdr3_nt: TGTGCCAGCAGCGTACGGACAGGGCAGCTGTACTTC

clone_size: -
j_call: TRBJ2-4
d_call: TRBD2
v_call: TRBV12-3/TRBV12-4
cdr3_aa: CASSFASGGRVDIQYF
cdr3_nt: TGTGCCAGCAGTTTCGCTAGCGGGGGCCGGGTGGACATTCAGTACTTC

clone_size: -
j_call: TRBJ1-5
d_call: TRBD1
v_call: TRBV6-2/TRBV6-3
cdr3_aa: CASSYSGTGPNQPQHF
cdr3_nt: TGTGCCAGCAGTTACTCAGGGACAGGGCCCAATCAGCCCCAGCATTTT

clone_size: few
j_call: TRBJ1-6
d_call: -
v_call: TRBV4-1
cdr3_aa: CASSQSQGTNYNSPLHF
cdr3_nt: TGCGCCAGCAGCCAATCGCAGGGGACCAACTATAATTCACCCCTCCACTTT

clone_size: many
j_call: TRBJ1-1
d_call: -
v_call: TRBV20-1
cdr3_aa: CSASDSPNTEAFF
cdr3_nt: TGCAGTGCTTCGGACAGTCCGAACACTGAAGCTTTCTTT

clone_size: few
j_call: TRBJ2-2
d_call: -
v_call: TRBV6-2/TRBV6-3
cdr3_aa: CATLVRRSTGELFF
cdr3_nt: TGTGCCACCTTAGTCCGGCGTAGCACCGGGGAGCTGTTTTTT

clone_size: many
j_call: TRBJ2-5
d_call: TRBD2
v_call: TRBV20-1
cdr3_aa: CSARELAGETQYF
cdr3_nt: TGCAGTGCTAGAGAGCTAGCGGGAGAGACCCAGTACTTC

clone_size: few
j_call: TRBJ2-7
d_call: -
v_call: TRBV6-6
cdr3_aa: CASSPQMGDVGEQYF
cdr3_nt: TGTGCCAGCAGCCCGCAAATGGGCGACGTGGGTGAGCAGTACTTC

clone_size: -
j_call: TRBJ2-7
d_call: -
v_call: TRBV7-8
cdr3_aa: CASSPGGTTYEQYF
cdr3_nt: TGTGCCAGCAGCCCCGGGGGTACAACCTACGAGCAGTACTTC

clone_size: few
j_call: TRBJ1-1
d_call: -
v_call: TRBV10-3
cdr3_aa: CAITGQTNTEAFF
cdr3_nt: TGTGCCATCACCGGACAGACGAACACTGAAGCTTTCTTT

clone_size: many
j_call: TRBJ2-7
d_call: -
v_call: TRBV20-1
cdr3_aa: CSAASDRIAQYF
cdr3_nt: TGCAGTGCTGCATCTGACAGGATAGCGCAGTACTTC

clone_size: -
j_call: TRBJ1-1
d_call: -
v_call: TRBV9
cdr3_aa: CASSVDSGNTEAFF
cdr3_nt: TGTGCCAGCAGCGTAGACAGCGGGAACACTGAAGCTTTCTTT

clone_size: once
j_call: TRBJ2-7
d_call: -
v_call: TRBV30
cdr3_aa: CAWGQSYEQYF
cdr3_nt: TGTGCCTGGGGGCAGTCCTACGAGCAGTACTTC

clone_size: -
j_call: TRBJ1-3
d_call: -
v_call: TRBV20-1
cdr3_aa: CSALYRAGNTIYF
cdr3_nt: TGCAGTGCTCTATACAGGGCTGGAAACACCATATATTTT

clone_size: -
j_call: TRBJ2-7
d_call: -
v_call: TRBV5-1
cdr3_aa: CASSGSGTYPYEQYF
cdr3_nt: TGCGCCAGCAGCGGATCCGGGACTTACCCCTACGAGCAGTACTTC

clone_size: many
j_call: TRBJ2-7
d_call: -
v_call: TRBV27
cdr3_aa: CASSWDGGTYEQYF
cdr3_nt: TGTGCCAGCAGTTGGGACGGTGGTACCTACGAGCAGTACTTC

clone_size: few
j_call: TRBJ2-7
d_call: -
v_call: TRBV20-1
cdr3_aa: CSATDRSGGEQYF
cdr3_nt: TGCAGTGCTACGGACCGCTCTGGAGGCGAGCAGTACTTC

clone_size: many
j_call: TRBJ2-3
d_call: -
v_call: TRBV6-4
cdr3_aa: CASSDMGLSTDTQYF
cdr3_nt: TGTGCCAGCAGTGACATGGGGTTGAGCACAGATACGCAGTATTTT

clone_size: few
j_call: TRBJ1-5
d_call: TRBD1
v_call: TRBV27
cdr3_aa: CASSIQGARQPQHF
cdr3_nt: TGTGCCAGCAGCATCCAGGGGGCACGGCAGCCCCAGCATTTT

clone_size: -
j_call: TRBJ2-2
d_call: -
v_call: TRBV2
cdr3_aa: CASSVGTTDTGELFF
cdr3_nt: TGTGCCAGCAGTGTAGGGACGACGGACACCGGGGAGCTGTTTTTT

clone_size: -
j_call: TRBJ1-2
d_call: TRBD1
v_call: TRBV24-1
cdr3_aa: CATSDSTDRADGYTF
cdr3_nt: TGTGCCACCAGTGACTCGACGGACAGGGCGGATGGCTACACCTTC

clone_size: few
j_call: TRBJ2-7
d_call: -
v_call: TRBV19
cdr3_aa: CASSIAWTETYEQYF
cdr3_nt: TGTGCCAGTAGTATAGCCTGGACGGAAACCTACGAGCAGTACTTC

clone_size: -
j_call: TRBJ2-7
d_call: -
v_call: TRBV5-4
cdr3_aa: CASSTDRREQYF
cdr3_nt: TGTGCCAGCAGCACGGACCGCCGGGAGCAGTACTTC

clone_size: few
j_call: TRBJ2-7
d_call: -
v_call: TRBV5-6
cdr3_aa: CASSFFGSIPYEQYF
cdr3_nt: TGTGCCAGCAGCTTTTTCGGGAGTATCCCCTACGAGCAGTACTTC

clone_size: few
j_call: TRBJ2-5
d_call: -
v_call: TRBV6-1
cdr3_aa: CASQGISTQYF
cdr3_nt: TGTGCCAGCCAAGGGATTTCGACCCAGTACTTC

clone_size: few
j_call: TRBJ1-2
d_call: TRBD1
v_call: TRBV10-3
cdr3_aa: CAIRGTDQNYGYTF
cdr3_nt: TGTGCCATCAGGGGGACAGATCAAAACTATGGCTACACCTTC

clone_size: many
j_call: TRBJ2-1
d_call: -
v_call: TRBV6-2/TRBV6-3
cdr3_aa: CASSYLVRDNEQFF
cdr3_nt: TGTGCCAGCAGTTACCTAGTGCGGGACAATGAGCAGTTCTTC

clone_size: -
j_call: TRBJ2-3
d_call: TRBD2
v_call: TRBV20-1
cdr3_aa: CLTSGGTDTQYF
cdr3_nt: TGCCTAACTAGCGGGGGCACAGATACGCAGTATTTT

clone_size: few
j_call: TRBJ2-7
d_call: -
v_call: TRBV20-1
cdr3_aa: CSAQDPGDTLSYEQYF
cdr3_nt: TGCAGTGCGCAGGACCCGGGGGACACCCTATCCTACGAGCAGTACTTC

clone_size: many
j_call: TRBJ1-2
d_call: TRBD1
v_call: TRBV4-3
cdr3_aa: CASSPRTGEADYGYTF
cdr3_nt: TGCGCCAGCAGCCCCCGGACAGGGGAGGCGGACTATGGCTACACCTTC

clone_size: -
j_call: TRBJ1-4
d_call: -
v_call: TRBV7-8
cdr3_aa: CASSPSTRTEKLFF
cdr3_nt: TGTGCCAGCAGCCCCTCGACACGTACTGAAAAACTGTTTTTT

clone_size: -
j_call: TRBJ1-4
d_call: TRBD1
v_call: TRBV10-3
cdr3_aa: CAIRAPGQGGKLFF
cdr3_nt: TGTGCCATCAGAGCACCGGGACAGGGGGGCAAACTGTTTTTT

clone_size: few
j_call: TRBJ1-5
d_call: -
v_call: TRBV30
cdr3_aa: CAWSVFGLIQPQHF
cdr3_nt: TGTGCCTGGAGTGTCTTTGGTCTAATACAGCCCCAGCATTTT

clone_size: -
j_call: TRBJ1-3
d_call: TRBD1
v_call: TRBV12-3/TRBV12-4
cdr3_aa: CASSPLTGGGNTIYF
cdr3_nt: TGTGCCAGCAGTCCCCTCACAGGGGGTGGAAACACCATATATTTT

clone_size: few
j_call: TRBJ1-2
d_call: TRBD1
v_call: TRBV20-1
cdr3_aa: CSATTQDRGDYGYTF
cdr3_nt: TGCAGTGCCACGACGCAAGACAGGGGCGACTATGGCTACACCTTC

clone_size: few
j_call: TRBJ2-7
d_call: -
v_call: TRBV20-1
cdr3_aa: CSARKPGRKTYEQYF
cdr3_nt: TGCAGTGCTAGAAAGCCGGGACGTAAGACCTACGAGCAGTACTTC

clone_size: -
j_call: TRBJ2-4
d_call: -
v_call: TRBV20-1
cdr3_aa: CSARALEGGFKNIQYF
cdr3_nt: TGCAGTGCTAGAGCCCTTGAAGGGGGATTTAAAAACATTCAGTACTTC

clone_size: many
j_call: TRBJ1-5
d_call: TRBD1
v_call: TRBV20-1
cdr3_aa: CSVMDRGLGSGNQPQHF
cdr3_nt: TGCAGTGTGATGGACAGGGGCCTGGGTTCGGGCAATCAGCCCCAGCATTTT

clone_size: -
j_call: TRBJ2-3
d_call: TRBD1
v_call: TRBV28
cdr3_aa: CASSSVGQGQVDTQYF
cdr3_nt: TGTGCCAGCAGTTCAGTGGGACAGGGGCAGGTAGATACGCAGTATTTT

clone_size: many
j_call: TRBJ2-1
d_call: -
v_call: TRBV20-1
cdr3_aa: CSARAGLSSYNEQFF
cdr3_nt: TGCAGTGCTAGAGCGGGCCTGTCCTCCTACAATGAGCAGTTCTTC

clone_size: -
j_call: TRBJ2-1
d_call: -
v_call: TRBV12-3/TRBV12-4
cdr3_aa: CASSFARQDQFF
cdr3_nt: TGTGCCAGCAGTTTTGCTCGCCAAGATCAGTTCTTC

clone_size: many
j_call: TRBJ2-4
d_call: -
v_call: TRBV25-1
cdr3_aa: CASTLDGNIQYF
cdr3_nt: TGTGCCAGCACCCTAGACGGAAACATTCAGTACTTC

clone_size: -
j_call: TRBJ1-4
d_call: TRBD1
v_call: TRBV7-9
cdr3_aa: CASSSGTGAEKLFF
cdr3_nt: TGTGCCAGCAGCTCCGGGACAGGGGCCGAAAAACTGTTTTTT